This record concerns one TCR beta chain sequence. These data originate in a study of blood T cell repertoires in COVID-19. Whole-study context: From the United States, Italy and Spain came samples of acute and convalescent COVID-19.

Germline CDR1 reads SGHRS; CDR2 reads YFSETQ. The CDR3 loop spans 15 amino acids. The germline V and J ends were trimmed by 2 bases and 2 bases, with 10 bases remaining between them. In terms of age and location, participants ranged from roughly 18 to 100 years and lived in about 25 US areas. In the original analysis: Amplification of reference gene primers was used by the study to estimate nucleated cell counts. Here immunoSEQ multiplex PCR was the method, and the copy in TCRdb shows in-frame clones only, minus some. From that table come the V and J calls and clone size; the DNA was used to work out D and trimming. Of about 210,000 clones detected, roughly 90% appear once; the ten largest clones hold 10%.

The source is a man aged 18 to 30 with acute COVID-19. This rearrangement joins TRBV5-1 to TRBJ2-2; D is perhaps TRBD2 (5 bases). The sample consisted of PBMCs or T cells enriched from blood (not recorded which). CDR3 region: CASSFQGSNTGELFF. Here the CDR3 DNA reads TGCGCCAGCAGCTTTCAAGGGAGCAACACCGGGGAGCTGTTTTTT.